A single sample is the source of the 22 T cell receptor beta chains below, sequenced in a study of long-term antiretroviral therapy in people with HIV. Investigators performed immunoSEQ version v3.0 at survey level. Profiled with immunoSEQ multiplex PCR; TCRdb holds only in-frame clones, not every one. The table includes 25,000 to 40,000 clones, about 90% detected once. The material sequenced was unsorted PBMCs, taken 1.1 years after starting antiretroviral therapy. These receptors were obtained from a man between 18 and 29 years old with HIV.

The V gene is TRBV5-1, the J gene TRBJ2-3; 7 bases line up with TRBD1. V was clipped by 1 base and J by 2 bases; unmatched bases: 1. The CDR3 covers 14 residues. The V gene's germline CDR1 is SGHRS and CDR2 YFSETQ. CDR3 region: CASSLQGVTDTQYF. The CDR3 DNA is TGCGCCAGCAGCTTGCAGGGGGTCACAGATACGCAGTATTTT. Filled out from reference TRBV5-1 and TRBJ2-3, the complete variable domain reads KAGVTQTPRYLIKTRGQQVTLSCSPISGHRSVSWYQQTPGQGLQFLFEYFSETQRNKGNFPGRFSGRQFSNSRSEMNVSTLELGDSALYLCASSLQGVTDTQYFGPGTRLTVL.

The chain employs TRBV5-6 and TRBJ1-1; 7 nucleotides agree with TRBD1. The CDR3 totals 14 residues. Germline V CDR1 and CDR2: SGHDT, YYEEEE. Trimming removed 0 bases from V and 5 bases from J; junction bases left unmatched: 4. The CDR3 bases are TGTGCCAGCAGCTTGGGTGACAGGGAAACTGAAGCTTTCTTT. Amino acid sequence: CASSLGDRETEAFF.

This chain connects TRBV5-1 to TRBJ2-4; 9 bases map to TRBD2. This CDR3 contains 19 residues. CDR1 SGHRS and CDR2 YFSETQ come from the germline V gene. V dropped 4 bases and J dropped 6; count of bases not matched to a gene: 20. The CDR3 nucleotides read TGCGCCAGCAGCCCGAACATCTCAGGAAGGGGGCGGGAGGGAAACATTCAGTACTTC. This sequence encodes CASSPNISGRGREGNIQYF. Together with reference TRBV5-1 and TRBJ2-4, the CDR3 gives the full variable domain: KAGVTQTPRYLIKTRGQQVTLSCSPISGHRSVSWYQQTPGQGLQFLFEYFSETQRNKGNFPGRFSGRQFSNSRSEMNVSTLELGDSALYLCASSPNISGRGREGNIQYFGAGTRLSVL.

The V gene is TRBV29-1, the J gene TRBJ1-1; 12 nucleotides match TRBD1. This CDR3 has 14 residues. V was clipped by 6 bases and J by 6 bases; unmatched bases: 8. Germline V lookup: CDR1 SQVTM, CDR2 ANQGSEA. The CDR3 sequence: CSVQPGQGAPEAFF. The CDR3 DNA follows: TGCAGCGTCCAACCGGGACAGGGGGCGCCTGAAGCTTTCTTT.

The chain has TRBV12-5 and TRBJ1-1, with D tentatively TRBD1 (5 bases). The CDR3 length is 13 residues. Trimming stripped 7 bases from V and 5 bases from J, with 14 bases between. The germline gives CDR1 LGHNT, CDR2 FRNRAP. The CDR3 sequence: CASAQEKGTEAFF. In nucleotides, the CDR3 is TGTGCTAGTGCCCAAGAGAAGGGGACTGAAGCTTTCTTT.

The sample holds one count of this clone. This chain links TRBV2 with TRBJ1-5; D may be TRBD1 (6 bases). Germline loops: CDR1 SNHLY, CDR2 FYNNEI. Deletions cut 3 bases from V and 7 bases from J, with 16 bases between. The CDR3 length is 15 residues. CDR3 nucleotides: TGTGCCAGCAGTGACTCAGGGGTCCGGGGGCAGCCCCAGCATTTT. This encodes CASSDSGVRGQPQHF. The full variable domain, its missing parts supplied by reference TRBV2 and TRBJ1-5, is EPEVTQTPSHQVTQMGQEVILRCVPISNHLYFYWYRQILGQKVEFLVSFYNNEISEKSEIFDDQFSVERPDGSNFTLKIRSTKLEDSAMYFCASSDSGVRGQPQHFGDGTRLSIL.

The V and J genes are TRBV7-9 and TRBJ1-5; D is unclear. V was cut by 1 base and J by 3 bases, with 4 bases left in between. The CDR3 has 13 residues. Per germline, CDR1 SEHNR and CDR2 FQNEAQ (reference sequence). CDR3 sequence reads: CASSLGPNQPQHF. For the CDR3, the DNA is TGTGCCAGCAGCTTAGGGCCCAATCAGCCCCAGCATTTT. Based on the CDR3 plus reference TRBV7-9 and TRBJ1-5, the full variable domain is DTGVSQNPRHKITKRGQNVTFRCDPISEHNRLYWYRQTLGQGPEFLTYFQNEAQLEKSRLLSDRFSAERPKGSFSTLEIQRTEQGDSAMYLCASSLGPNQPQHFGDGTRLSIL.

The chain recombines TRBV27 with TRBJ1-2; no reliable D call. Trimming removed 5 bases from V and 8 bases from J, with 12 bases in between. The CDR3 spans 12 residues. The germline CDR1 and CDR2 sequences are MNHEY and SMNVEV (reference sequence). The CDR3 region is CASSTGMRGYTF. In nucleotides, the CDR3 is TGTGCCAGCAGTACTGGGATGAGAGGCTACACCTTC.

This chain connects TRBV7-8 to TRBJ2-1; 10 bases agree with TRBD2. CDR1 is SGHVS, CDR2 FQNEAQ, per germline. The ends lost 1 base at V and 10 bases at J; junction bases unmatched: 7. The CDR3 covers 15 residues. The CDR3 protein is CASSLVSSGSGEQFF. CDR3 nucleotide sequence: TGTGCCAGCAGCTTAGTGTCTAGCGGGAGTGGCGAGCAGTTCTTC.

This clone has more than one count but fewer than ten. CDR3 protein: CASRGARSQPQHF. The CDR3 region has the DNA TGTGCCAGCAGGGGGGCCCGCTCTCAGCCCCAGCATTTT. The rearrangement links TRBV2 to TRBJ1-5; D is perhaps TRBD1 (6 bases). Germline V gives CDR1 SNHLY, CDR2 FYNNEI. The CDR3 has 13 amino acids. Trimming left V 6 bases short and J 6 bases short, with 12 bases between. The full variable domain, in which reference TRBV2 and TRBJ1-5 provide the parts outside the CDR3, is EPEVTQTPSHQVTQMGQEVILRCVPISNHLYFYWYRQILGQKVEFLVSFYNNEISEKSEIFDDQFSVERPDGSNFTLKIRSTKLEDSAMYFCASRGARSQPQHFGDGTRLSIL.

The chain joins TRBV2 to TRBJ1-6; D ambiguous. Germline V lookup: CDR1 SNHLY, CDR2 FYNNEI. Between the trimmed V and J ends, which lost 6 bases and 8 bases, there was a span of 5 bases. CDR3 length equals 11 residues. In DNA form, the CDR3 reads TGTGCCAGCAGGAGGGATTCACCCCTCCACTTT. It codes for CASRRDSPLHF.

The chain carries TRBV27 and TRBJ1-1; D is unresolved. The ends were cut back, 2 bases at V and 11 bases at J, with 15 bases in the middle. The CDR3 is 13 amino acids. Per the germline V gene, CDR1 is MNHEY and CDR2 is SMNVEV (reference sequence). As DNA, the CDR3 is TGTGCCAGCAGTTTAATTACTTCTCAGCGGGCTTTCTTT. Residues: CASSLITSQRAFF.

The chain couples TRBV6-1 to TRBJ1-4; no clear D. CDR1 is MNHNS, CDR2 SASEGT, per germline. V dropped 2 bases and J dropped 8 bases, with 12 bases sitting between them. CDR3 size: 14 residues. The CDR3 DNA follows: TGTGCCAGCAGTGAATTGGGTTTTGGGGAAAAACTGTTTTTT. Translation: CASSELGFGEKLFF.

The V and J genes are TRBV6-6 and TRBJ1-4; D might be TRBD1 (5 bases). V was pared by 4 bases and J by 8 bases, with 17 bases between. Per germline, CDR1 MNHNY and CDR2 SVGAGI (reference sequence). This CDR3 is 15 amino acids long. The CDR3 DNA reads TGTGCCAGCAGTTCCTCGGGGGGGATCCTCGAAAAACTGTTTTTT. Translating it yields CASSSSGGILEKLFF.

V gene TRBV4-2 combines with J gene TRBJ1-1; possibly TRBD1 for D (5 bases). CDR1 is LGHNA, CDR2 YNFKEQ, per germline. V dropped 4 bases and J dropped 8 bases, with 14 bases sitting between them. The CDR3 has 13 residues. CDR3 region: CASSPDPTDEAFF. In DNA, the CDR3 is TGTGCCAGCAGCCCAGACCCGACAGACGAAGCTTTCTTT.

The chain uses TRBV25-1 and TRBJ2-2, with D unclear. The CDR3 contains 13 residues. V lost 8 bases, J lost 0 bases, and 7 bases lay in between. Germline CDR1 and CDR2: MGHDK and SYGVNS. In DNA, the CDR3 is TGTGCCAGCGGACGGTCGAACACCGGGGAGCTGTTTTTT. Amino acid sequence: CASGRSNTGELFF.

The CDR3 spells CASSSRELLYEQYF. The CDR3 DNA sequence: TGTGCCAGCAGTTCGCGGGAGCTCCTCTACGAGCAGTACTTC. V gene TRBV5-4 combines with J gene TRBJ2-7, with 7 bases lining up with TRBD2. With 5 bases clipped from V and 3 bases from J, the junction kept 8 bases outside the gene matches. CDR3 size: 14 residues. Germline assignment: CDR1 SGHNT and CDR2 YYREEE (reference sequence).

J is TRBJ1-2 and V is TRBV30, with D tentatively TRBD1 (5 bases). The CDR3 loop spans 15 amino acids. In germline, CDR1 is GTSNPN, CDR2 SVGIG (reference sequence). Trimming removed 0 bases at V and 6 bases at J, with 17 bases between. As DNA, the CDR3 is TGTGCCTGGAGTGTGATGGAACAGGCATTCAATGGCTACACCTTC. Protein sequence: CAWSVMEQAFNGYTF.

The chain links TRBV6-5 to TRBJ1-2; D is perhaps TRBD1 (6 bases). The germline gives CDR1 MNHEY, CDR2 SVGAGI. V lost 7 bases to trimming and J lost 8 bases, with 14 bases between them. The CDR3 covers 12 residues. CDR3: CASTRGIGGYTF. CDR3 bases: TGTGCCAGCACCAGGGGAATCGGCGGCTACACCTTC.

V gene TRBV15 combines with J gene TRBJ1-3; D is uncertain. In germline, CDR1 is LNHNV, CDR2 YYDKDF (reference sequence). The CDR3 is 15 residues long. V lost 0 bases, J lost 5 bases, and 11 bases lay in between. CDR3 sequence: CATSRESAPRNTIYF. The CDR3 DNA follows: TGTGCCACCAGCAGAGAATCGGCCCCTAGAAACACCATATATTTT.

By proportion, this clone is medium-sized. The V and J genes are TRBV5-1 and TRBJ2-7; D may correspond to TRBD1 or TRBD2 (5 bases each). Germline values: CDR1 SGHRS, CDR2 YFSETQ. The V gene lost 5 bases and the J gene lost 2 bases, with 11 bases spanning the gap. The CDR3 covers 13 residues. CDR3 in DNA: TGCGCCAGCAGTCGGGACGGTCCCTACGAGCAGTACTTC. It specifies CASSRDGPYEQYF.

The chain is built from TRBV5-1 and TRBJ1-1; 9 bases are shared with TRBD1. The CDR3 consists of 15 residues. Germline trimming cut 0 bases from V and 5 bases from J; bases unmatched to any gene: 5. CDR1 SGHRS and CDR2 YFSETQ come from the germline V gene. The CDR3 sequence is CASSLATGGRTEAFF. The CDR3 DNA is TGCGCCAGCAGCTTGGCGACAGGGGGAAGGACTGAAGCTTTCTTT.